The entry below describes one T cell receptor (beta chain). The data were taken from a study of technical replicates of blood from several donors. Per the germline V gene, CDR1 is MGHRA and CDR2 is YSYEKL. The CDR3 has 17 amino acids. With V trimmed by 3 bases and J by 2 bases, 7 bases remained unmatched. Produced via immunoSEQ multiplex PCR; TCRdb's table is partial and in-frame only. Here the sample spans 65,000 to 95,000 clones, 95% to 98% being singletons. The material sequenced was T cells isolated from PBMCs. The sequence was obtained from a human donor in good health. The chain carries TRBV4-1 and TRBJ2-7, with 13 bases that match TRBD2. The CDR3 coding sequence is TGCGCCAGCAGCCAGGATCAAGGACTAGCGGGGGCCTACGAGCAGTACTTC. Encoded protein: CASSQDQGLAGAYEQYF.